This T cell receptor (beta chain) stems from a study of persistence of HIV-infected CD4 T cells. Cells were stimulated with overlapping HIV-1 Gag 15-mer peptides. CD40L-negative CD69-negative CD45RO-high memory CD4+ T cells were sorted as populations depleted of antigen-responding cells. Details on this clone: What it binds is unknown.

The immunoSEQ assay was version 4, run in survey mode. Assay: immunoSEQ multiplex PCR; the TCRdb copy retains only in-frame clones and omits some. The sample contains 30,000 to 35,000 clones, 82% of which appear only once. V lost 5 bases to trimming and J lost 5 bases; unmatched junction nucleotides: 3. Germline V gene sequence: CDR1 MNHEY, CDR2 SMNVEV (reference sequence). The CDR3 loop spans 14 amino acids. The chain joins TRBV27 to TRBJ2-5; 12 bases line up with TRBD2. The material was CD4+ T cells sorted from PBMCs after roughly 20-hour stimulation, obtained from a patient who received antiretroviral therapy. The sequence came from an adult woman with HIV who was CMV-seropositive. The CDR3: CASSPSGRAETQYF. Written as DNA, the CDR3 is TGTGCCAGCAGTCCTAGCGGGAGGGCGGAGACCCAGTACTTC.